This T cell receptor beta chain was obtained from a study of graft-versus-host responses after intestinal transplantation. With respect to this clone: Its cognate antigen is unknown.

Germline-derived CDR1 and CDR2 are MNHEY and SVGAGI. The CDR3 has 15 residues. With 6 bases removed from V and 1 base from J, the gap between germline ends came to 15 bases. Generated by immunoSEQ multiplex PCR, the TCRdb table keeps only in-frame clones and is missing some. The sample has around 50,000 clones, 70% to 90% seen once. The source of this sequence is a human donor who was the organ donor for an intestinal transplant. V usage is TRBV6-5 and J usage is TRBJ1-1; no definite D call. Specimen: unstimulated CD4+ T cells sorted from spleen or lymph node cells, collected before transplant. CDR3 sequence reads: CASRRATLGNTEAFF. The CDR3 nucleotides are TGTGCCAGCAGGAGGGCTACTCTAGGGAACACTGAAGCTTTCTTT.